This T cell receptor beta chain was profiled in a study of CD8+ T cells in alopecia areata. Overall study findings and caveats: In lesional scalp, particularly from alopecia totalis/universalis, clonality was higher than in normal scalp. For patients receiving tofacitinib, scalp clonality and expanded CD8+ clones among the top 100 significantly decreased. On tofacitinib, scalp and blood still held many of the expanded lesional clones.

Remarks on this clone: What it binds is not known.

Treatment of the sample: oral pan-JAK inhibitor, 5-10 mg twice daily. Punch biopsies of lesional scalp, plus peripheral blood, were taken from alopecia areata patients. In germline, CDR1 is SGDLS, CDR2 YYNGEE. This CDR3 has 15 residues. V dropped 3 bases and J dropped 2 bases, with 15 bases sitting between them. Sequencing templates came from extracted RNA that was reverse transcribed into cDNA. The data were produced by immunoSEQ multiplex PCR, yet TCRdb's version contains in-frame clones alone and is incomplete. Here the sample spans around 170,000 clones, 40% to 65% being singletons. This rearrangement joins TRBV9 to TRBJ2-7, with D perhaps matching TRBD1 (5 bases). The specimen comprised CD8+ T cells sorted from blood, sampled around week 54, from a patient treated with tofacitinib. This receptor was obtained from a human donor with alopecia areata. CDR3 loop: CASSAAPGMAYEQYF. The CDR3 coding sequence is TGTGCCAGCAGCGCTGCTCCAGGGATGGCCTACGAGCAGTACTTC.